This T cell receptor (beta chain) stems from a study of blood T cell repertoires in COVID-19. Repertoires were generated with immunoSEQ multiplex PCR, while TCRdb's copy carries only in-frame clones and drops some. In the table there are approximately 300,000 clones, nearly 90% of which are singletons. The germline V and J ends were trimmed by 6 bases and 6 bases, with 13 bases remaining between them. Looked up from germline, CDR1 is SGHNT and CDR2 is YYREEE (reference sequence). This CDR3 region has 14 residues. Patients in Seattle were enrolled during active infection, then followed longitudinally.

Specimen: peripheral blood. The receptor's source is a woman in her thirties with COVID-19, enrolled during active disease. This sequence joins TRBV5-4 and TRBJ1-6, with a tentative D call TRBD1 (5 bases). The CDR3 coding sequence is TGTGCCAGCACCCTTCGGGGGGGTAATTCACCCCTCCACTTT. Translation: CASTLRGGNSPLHF.